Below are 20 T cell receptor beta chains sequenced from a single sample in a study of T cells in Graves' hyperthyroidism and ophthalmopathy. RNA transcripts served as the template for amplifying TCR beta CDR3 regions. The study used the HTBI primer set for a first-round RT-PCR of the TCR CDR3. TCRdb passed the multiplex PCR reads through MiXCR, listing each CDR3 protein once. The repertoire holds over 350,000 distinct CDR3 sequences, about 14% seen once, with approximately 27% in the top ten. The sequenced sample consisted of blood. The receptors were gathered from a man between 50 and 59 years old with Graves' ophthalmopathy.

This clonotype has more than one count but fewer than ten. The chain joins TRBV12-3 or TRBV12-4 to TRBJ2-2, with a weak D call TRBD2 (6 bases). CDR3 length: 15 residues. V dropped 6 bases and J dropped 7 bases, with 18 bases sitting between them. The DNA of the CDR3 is TGTGCCAGCAGACCCTCTGGGACTCCCAGCGGGGAGCTGTTTTTT. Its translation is CASRPSGTPSGELFF.

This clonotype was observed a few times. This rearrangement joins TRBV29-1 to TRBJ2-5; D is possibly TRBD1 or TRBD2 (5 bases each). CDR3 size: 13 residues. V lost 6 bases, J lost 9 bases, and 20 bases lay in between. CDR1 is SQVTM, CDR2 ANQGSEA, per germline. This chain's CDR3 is CSVATGAQVPQYF. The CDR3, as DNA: TGCAGCGTCGCTACCGGGGCTCAAGTGCCCCAGTACTTC.

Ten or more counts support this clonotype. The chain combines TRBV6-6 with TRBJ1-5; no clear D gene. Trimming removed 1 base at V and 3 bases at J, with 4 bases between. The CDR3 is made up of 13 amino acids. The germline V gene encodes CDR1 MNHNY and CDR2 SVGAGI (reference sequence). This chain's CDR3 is CASSYYVNQPQHF. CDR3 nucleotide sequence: TGTGCCAGCAGTTACTACGTCAATCAGCCCCAGCATTTT.

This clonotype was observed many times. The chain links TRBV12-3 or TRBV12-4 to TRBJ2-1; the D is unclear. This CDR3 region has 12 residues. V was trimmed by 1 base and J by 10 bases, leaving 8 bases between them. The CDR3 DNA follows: TGTGCCAGCAGTTTAGGGCGATTGGAGCAGTTCTTC. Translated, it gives CASSLGRLEQFF.

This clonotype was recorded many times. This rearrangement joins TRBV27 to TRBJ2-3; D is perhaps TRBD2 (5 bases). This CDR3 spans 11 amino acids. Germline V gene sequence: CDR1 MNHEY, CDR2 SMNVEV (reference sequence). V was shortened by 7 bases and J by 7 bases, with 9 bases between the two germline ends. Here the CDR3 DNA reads TGTGCCAGCACGGACTTCCATACGCAGTATTTT. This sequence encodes CASTDFHTQYF.

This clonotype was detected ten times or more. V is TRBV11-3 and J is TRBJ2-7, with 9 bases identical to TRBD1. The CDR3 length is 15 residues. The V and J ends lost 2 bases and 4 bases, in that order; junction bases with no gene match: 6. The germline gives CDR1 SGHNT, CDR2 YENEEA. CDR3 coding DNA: TGTGCCAGCAGCTTAACCGGGACAGGGAGGTACGAGCAGTACTTC. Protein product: CASSLTGTGRYEQYF. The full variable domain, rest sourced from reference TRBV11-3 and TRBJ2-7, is EAGVVQSPRYKIIEKKQPVAFWCNPISGHNTLYWYLQNLGQGPELLIRYENEEAVDDSQLPKDRFSAERLKGVDSTLKIQPAELGDSAVYLCASSLTGTGRYEQYFGPGTRLTVT.

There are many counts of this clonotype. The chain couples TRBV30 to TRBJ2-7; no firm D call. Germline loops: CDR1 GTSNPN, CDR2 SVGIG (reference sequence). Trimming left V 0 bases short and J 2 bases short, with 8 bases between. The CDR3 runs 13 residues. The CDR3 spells CAWSVLATYEQYF. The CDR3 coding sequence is TGTGCCTGGAGTGTACTGGCGACCTACGAGCAGTACTTC.

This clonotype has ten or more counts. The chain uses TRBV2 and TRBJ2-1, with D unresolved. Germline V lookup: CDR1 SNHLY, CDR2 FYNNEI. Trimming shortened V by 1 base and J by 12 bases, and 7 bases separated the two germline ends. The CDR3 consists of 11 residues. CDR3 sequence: CASSEDYLQFF. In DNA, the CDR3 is TGTGCCAGCAGTGAAGACTACCTGCAGTTCTTC.

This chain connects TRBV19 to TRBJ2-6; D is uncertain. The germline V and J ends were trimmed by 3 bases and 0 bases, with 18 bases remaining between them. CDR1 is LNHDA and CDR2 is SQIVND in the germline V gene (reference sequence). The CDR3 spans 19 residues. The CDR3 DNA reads TGTGCCAGTAGTATGAGTAGGGTCCCCTCTAGCTCTGGGGCCAACGTCCTGACTTTC. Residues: CASSMSRVPSSSGANVLTF.

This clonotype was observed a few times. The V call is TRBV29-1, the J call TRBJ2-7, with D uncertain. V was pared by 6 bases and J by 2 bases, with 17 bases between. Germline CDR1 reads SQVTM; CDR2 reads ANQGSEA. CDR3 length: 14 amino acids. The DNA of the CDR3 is TGCAGCGTCCCCTCGGACGGACCAGCCTACGAGCAGTACTTC. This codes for CSVPSDGPAYEQYF.

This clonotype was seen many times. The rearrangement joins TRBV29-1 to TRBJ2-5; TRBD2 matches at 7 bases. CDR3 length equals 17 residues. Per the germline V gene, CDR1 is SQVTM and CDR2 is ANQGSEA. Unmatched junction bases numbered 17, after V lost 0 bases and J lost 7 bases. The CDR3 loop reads CSVEDRQREARRATQYF. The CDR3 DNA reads TGCAGCGTTGAAGATCGCCAGCGGGAAGCACGAAGAGCGACCCAGTACTTC. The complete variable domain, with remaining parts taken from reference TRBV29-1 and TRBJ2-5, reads SAVISQKPSRDICQRGTSLTIQCQVDSQVTMMFWYRQQPGQSLTLIATANQGSEATYESGFVIDKFPISRPNLTFSTLTVSNMSPEDSSIYLCSVEDRQREARRATQYFGPGTRLLVL.

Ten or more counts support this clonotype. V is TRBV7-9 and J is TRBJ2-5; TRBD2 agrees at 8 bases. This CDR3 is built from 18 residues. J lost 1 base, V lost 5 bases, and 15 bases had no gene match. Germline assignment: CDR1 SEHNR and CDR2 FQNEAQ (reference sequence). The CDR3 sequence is CASSQWGRGAGVQETQYF. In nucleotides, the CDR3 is TGTGCCAGCAGCCAATGGGGGCGCGGAGCGGGAGTCCAAGAGACCCAGTACTTC.

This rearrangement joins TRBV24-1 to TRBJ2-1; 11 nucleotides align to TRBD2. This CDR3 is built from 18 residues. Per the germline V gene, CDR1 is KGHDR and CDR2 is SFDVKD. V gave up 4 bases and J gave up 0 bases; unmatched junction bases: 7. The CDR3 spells CATSDPGTSGSSYNEQFF. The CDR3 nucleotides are TGTGCCACCAGTGACCCCGGGACTAGCGGAAGCTCCTACAATGAGCAGTTCTTC.

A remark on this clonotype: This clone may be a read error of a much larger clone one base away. CDR3 region: CSGEHGDSTDTQYF. CDR3 nucleotide sequence: TGCAGCGGAGAACACGGAGATAGCACAGATACGCAGTATTTT. The V gene is TRBV29-1, the J gene TRBJ2-3; D is unclear. There are 14 residues in the CDR3. Germline V lookup: CDR1 SQVTM, CDR2 ANQGSEA. Between the trimmed V and J ends, which lost 7 bases and 0 bases, there was a span of 14 bases.

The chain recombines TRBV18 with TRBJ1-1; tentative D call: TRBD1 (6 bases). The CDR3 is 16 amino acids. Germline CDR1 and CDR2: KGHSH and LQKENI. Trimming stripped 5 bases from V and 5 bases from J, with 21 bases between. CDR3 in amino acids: CASSAYLPGASTEAFF. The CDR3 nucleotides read TGTGCCAGCTCAGCCTACCTACCAGGGGCTAGTACTGAAGCTTTCTTT. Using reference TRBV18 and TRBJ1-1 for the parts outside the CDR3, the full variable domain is NAGVMQNPRHLVRRRGQEARLRCSPMKGHSHVYWYRQLPEEGLKFMVYLQKENIIDESGMPKERFSAEFPKEGPSILRIQQVVRGDSAAYFCASSAYLPGASTEAFFGQGTRLTVV.

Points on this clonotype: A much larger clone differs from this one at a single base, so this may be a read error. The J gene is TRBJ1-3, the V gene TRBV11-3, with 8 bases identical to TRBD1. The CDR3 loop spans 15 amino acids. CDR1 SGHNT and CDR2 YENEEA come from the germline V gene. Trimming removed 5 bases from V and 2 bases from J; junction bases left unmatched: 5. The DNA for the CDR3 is TGTGCCAGCAGCAGACAGGGGTGGACTGGAAACACCATATATTTT. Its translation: CASSRQGWTGNTIYF.

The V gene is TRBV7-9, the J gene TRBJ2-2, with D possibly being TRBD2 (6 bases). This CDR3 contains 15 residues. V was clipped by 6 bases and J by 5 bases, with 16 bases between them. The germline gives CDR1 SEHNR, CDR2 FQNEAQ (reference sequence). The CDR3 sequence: CASRLAGSRTGELFF. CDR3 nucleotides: TGTGCCAGCAGACTAGCCGGGAGCAGGACCGGGGAGCTGTTTTTT.

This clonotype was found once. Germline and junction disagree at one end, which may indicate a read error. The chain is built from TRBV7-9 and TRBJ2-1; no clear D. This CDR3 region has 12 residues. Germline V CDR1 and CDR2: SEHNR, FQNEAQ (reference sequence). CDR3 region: CTSSLDRNEQFF. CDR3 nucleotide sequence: TGTACCAGCAGCCTAGACCGGAATGAGCAGTTCTTC.

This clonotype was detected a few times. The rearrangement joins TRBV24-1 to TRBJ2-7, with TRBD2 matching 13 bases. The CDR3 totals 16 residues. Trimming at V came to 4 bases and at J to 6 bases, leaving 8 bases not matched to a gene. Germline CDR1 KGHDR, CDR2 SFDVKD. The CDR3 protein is CATSDPTSGRIGEQYF. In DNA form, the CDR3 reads TGTGCCACCAGTGACCCGACTAGCGGGAGGATCGGCGAGCAGTACTTC.

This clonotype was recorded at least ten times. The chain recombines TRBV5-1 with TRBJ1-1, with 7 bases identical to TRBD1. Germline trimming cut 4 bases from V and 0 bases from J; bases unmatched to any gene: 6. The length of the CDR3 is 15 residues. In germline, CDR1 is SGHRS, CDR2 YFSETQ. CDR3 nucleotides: TGCGCCAGCAGCCCACGACAGGGAATGAACACTGAAGCTTTCTTT. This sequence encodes CASSPRQGMNTEAFF.